Below, one T cell receptor (beta chain) is given with its context. What it recognizes is unknown. The method was immunoSEQ multiplex PCR; TCRdb's version includes in-frame clones alone and lacks a portion of them. The data contain about 41,000 clones, roughly 82% of them seen just once; the ten biggest clones take up about 3%. Before sequencing took place, the ViraFEST assay used viral peptide pools to expand antigen-specific CD4+ T cells. With about ten days of culture completed, CD4+ T cells were isolated. Vaccine recipients had no previous SARS-CoV-2 infection; their nucleocapsid antibodies were negative. This entry comes from a study of vaccination effects on CD4 cells after COVID-19. The CDR3 spans 16 residues. Germline-derived CDR1 and CDR2 are SGHRS and YFSETQ. V gave up 3 bases and J gave up 4 bases; unmatched junction bases: 10.

This specimen consisted of CD4+ T cells from PBMCs cultured with HCoV-NL63 spike peptides, obtained before COVID-19 vaccination. The chain combines TRBV5-1 with TRBJ1-2, with TRBD1 matching 9 bases. The clonotype originates from a human donor who received a COVID-19 vaccine. The CDR3 loop is CASSSGSWDRVYGYTF. The CDR3 DNA is TGCGCCAGCAGCTCAGGGTCCTGGGACAGGGTCTATGGCTACACCTTC. Variable domain in full (rest from reference TRBV5-1 and TRBJ1-2): KAGVTQTPRYLIKTRGQQVTLSCSPISGHRSVSWYQQTPGQGLQFLFEYFSETQRNKGNFPGRFSGRQFSNSRSEMNVSTLELGDSALYLCASSSGSWDRVYGYTFGSGTRLTVV.